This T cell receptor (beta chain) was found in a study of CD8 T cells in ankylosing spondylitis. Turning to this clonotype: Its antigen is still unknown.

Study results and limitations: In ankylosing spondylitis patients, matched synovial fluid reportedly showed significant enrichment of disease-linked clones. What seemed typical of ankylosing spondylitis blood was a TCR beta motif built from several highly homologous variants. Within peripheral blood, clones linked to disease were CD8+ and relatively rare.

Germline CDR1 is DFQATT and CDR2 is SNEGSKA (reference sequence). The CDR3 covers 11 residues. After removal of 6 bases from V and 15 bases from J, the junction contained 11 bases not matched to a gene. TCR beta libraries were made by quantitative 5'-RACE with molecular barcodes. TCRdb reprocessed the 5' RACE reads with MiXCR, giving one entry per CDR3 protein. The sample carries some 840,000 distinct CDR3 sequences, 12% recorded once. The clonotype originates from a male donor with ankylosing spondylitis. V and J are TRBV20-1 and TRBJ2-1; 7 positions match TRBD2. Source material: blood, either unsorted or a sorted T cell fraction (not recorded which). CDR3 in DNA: TGCAGTGCGCCCCGGACTAGTGGGGTGTTCTTC. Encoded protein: CSAPRTSGVFF.